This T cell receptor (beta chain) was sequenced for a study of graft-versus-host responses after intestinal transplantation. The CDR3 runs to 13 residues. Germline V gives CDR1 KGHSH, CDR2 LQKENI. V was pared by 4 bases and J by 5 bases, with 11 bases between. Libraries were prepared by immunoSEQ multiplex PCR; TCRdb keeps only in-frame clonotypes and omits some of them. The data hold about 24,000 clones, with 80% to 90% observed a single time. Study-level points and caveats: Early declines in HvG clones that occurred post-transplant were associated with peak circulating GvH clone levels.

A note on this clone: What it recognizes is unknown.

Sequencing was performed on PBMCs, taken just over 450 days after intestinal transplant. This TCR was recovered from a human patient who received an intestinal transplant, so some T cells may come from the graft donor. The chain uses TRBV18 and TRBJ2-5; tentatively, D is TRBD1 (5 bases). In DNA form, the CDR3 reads TGTGCCAGCTCACAAGGTCCAGGGGAGACCCAGTACTTC. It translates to CASSQGPGETQYF.